These 20 T cell receptor beta chains originate from one sample sequenced in a study of human T cells and chemical hapten exposure. In TCRdb, the RACE reads were re-called with MiXCR into one record per CDR3 protein. The data show 300,000 to 450,000 distinct CDR3 sequences, 5.1% seen once. Time point described: pre-sensitization, week 0. This sample's treatment: therapeutic diphenylcyclopropenone sensitization with weekly scalp DPC. Sequencing used whole blood, obtained in connection with sensitization to the hapten diphenylcyclopropenone (DPC). The receptors come from a woman between 45 and 60 years old with alopecia areata. Some clones in this sample may be carry-over from other donors' samples.

J is TRBJ1-6 and V is TRBV9; D call uncertain. Between the trimmed V and J ends, which lost 3 bases and 3 bases, there was a span of 1 base. Germline CDR1 and CDR2: SGDLS and YYNGEE. The CDR3 length is 12 residues. CDR3 sequence reads: CASSDYNSPLHF. The CDR3 DNA is TGTGCCAGCAGCGACTATAATTCACCCCTCCACTTT. Together with reference TRBV9 and TRBJ1-6, the CDR3 gives the full variable domain: DSGVTQTPKHLITATGQRVTLRCSPRSGDLSVYWYQQSLDQGLQFLIQYYNGEERAKGNILERFSAQQFPDLHSELNLSSLELGDSALYFCASSDYNSPLHFGNGTRLTVT.

This clonotype occurred a few times. The chain employs TRBV11-2 and TRBJ1-1; maybe TRBD1 (6 bases). The germline CDR1 and CDR2 sequences are SGHAT and FQNNGV. Deletions cut 5 bases from V and 10 bases from J, with 14 bases between. The CDR3 has 12 residues. CDR3 bases: TGTGCCAGCAGCCAGGGGCTAGGGGGAGCTTTCTTT. Translating gives CASSQGLGGAFF. Variable domain in full (rest from reference TRBV11-2 and TRBJ1-1): EAGVAQSPRYKIIEKRQSVAFWCNPISGHATLYWYQQILGQGPKLLIQFQNNGVVDDSQLPKDRFSAERLKGVDSTLKIQPAKLEDSAVYLCASSQGLGGAFFGQGTRLTVV.

This chain connects TRBV6-2 or TRBV6-3 to TRBJ2-7; 8 bases are shared with TRBD1. CDR3 length equals 15 residues. J was trimmed by 5 bases and V by 4 bases; bases with no gene match: 10. The germline V gene has CDR1 MNHEY and CDR2 SVGEGT. The CDR3 bases are TGTGCCAGCAGTTCCTCTGGACAGGGATGGGACGAGCAGTACTTC. It encodes CASSSSGQGWDEQYF.

This clonotype was seen only a few times. The chain employs TRBV4-2 and TRBJ2-7; D possibly corresponds to TRBD1 (6 bases). Per the germline V gene, CDR1 is LGHNA and CDR2 is YNFKEQ. The CDR3 has 15 amino acids. Trimming removed 1 base at V and 3 bases at J, with 13 bases between. The CDR3 reads CASSQATGSDYEQYF. The DNA for the CDR3 is TGTGCCAGCAGCCAAGCCACAGGGTCGGACTACGAGCAGTACTTC.

Ten or more counts support this clonotype. This chain links TRBV6-2 or TRBV6-3 with TRBJ2-1, with TRBD1 matching 7 bases. V dropped 5 bases and J dropped 4; count of bases not matched to a gene: 5. CDR1 is MNHEY and CDR2 is SVGEGT in the germline V gene. The CDR3 spans 14 residues. The CDR3 DNA reads TGTGCCAGCAGTCCGGGACAGAGATACAATGAGCAGTTCTTC. Translation gives CASSPGQRYNEQFF.

This clonotype was seen more than once but under ten times. The V and J genes are TRBV6-5 and TRBJ2-1, with D possibly being TRBD1 (7 bases). Germline assignment: CDR1 MNHEY and CDR2 SVGAGI. The V and J ends lost 7 bases and 7 bases respectively, with 14 bases between them. The CDR3 loop spans 13 amino acids. CDR3: CASTGGSKNEQFF. CDR3 in DNA: TGTGCCAGCACAGGGGGGTCCAAGAATGAGCAGTTCTTC.

The chain employs TRBV25-1 and TRBJ2-3; 10 positions match TRBD2. Germline V gives CDR1 MGHDK, CDR2 SYGVNS. The CDR3 totals 19 residues. Trimming at V came to 7 bases and at J to 3 bases, leaving 19 bases not matched to a gene. The CDR3 loop is CASTHSGWLAGAGTDTQYF. As DNA, the CDR3 is TGTGCCAGCACCCATTCAGGGTGGCTAGCGGGAGCCGGGACAGATACGCAGTATTTT.

This clonotype was observed at least ten times. CDR3 bases: TGTGCCAGCAGCCCTAACCTCGACGGTACAAACACTGAAGCTTTCTTT. It specifies CASSPNLDGTNTEAFF. The chain carries TRBV11-2 and TRBJ1-1; D unclear. Germline V gene data show CDR1 as SGHAT and CDR2 as FQNNGV. Trimming pared 5 bases from V and 2 bases from J, leaving 18 bases between. This CDR3 spans 16 amino acids. Drawing the rest from reference TRBV11-2 and TRBJ1-1, the complete variable domain is EAGVAQSPRYKIIEKRQSVAFWCNPISGHATLYWYQQILGQGPKLLIQFQNNGVVDDSQLPKDRFSAERLKGVDSTLKIQPAKLEDSAVYLCASSPNLDGTNTEAFFGQGTRLTVV.

This clonotype was seen at least ten times. V gene TRBV6-5 combines with J gene TRBJ2-3; possible D gene TRBD1, 5 bases. The germline V and J ends were trimmed by 2 bases and 2 bases, with 11 bases remaining between them. CDR3 length equals 15 residues. Per the germline V gene, CDR1 is MNHEY and CDR2 is SVGAGI. This CDR3 reads CASSYQGDFTDTQYF. CDR3 DNA: TGTGCCAGCAGTTACCAGGGCGATTTCACAGATACGCAGTATTTT.

This clonotype was counted ten times or more. The junction and the germline gene differ at one end; a read error may be behind it. V usage is TRBV30 and J usage is TRBJ1-1, with D uncertain. Germline-derived CDR1 and CDR2 are GTSNPN and SVGIG (reference sequence). CDR3 length: 10 residues. The CDR3 spells CAWSPIAALF. The CDR3 DNA reads as TGTGCCTGGAGCCCAATAGCGGCGCTGTTT.

This clonotype was counted between two and nine times. The chain carries TRBV2 and TRBJ2-7; the match to TRBD2 covers 8 bases. From germline, CDR1 is SNHLY and CDR2 FYNNEI. This CDR3 comprises 14 residues. The junction had 5 bases not matched to a gene; V was cut back by 5 bases and J by 2 bases. The CDR3 region is CASSIAGPAYEQYF. CDR3 bases: TGTGCCAGCAGTATAGCGGGGCCCGCCTACGAGCAGTACTTC.

V gene TRBV4-1 combines with J gene TRBJ2-1; 10 bases are shared with TRBD2. Germline trimming cut 4 bases from V and 10 bases from J; bases unmatched to any gene: 16. Germline lookup yields CDR1 MGHRA and CDR2 YSYEKL. The CDR3 consists of 17 residues. As DNA, the CDR3 is TGCGCCAGCAGCCTGGTGCCATCGAGCGGGGGGGCAGAGGAGCAGTTCTTC. It specifies CASSLVPSSGGAEEQFF.

This clonotype appeared a few times. The chain links TRBV2 to TRBJ1-2; 9 bases are shared with TRBD1. This CDR3 region has 13 residues. V dropped 7 bases and J dropped 8; count of bases not matched to a gene: 8. The germline V gene encodes CDR1 SNHLY and CDR2 FYNNEI. This CDR3 is CASKNRGLQGYTF. The CDR3 bases are TGTGCCAGCAAAAACAGGGGGCTTCAAGGCTACACCTTC.

This clonotype was seen a few times. This chain joins TRBV7-9 and TRBJ2-3; maybe TRBD1 (5 bases). The germline V and J ends were trimmed by 5 bases and 0 bases, with 12 bases remaining between them. CDR3 length: 15 amino acids. CDR1 is SEHNR and CDR2 is FQNEAQ in the germline V gene (reference sequence). As DNA, the CDR3 is TGTGCCAGCAGCCATGACAGATCAAGCACAGATACGCAGTATTTT. Translating it yields CASSHDRSSTDTQYF.

This clonotype was seen many times. The genes are TRBV27 and TRBJ2-7; D is unresolved. In germline, CDR1 is MNHEY, CDR2 SMNVEV (reference sequence). The CDR3 covers 13 residues. V gave up 6 bases and J gave up 0 bases, with 9 bases separating them. The CDR3 reads CASSLSVSYEQYF. For the CDR3, the DNA is TGTGCCAGCAGCTTGTCCGTCTCCTACGAGCAGTACTTC.

This chain uses TRBV7-9 with TRBJ2-7, with D possibly TRBD2 on 6 matching bases. Germline CDR1 and CDR2: SEHNR and FQNEAQ (reference sequence). There are 15 residues in the CDR3. Between the trimmed V and J ends, which lost 0 bases and 3 bases, there was a span of 12 bases. CDR3 sequence reads: CASSLANSGDYEQYF. The DNA of the CDR3 is TGTGCCAGCAGCTTAGCCAACTCGGGGGACTACGAGCAGTACTTC.

The V gene is TRBV25-1, the J gene TRBJ1-2; D is uncertain. V lost 1 base and J 5 bases, leaving 5 bases between the germline ends. This CDR3 has 12 amino acids. Germline CDR1 and CDR2: MGHDK and SYGVNS. CDR3 DNA sequence: TGTGCCAGCAGTGAATTCAATTATGGCTACACCTTC. Protein: CASSEFNYGYTF.

This clonotype was detected many times. The chain employs TRBV9 and TRBJ2-7; TRBD1 matches at 9 bases. This CDR3 region has 15 residues. Trimming removed 0 bases from V and 4 bases from J; junction bases left unmatched: 5. Germline CDR1 SGDLS, CDR2 YYNGEE. CDR3 bases: TGTGCCAGCAGCGTAGCCGGGACAGGGAAGTACGAGCAGTACTTC. Translating gives CASSVAGTGKYEQYF.

J is TRBJ1-1 and V is TRBV6-1; 9 bases agree with TRBD1. The CDR3 spans 12 residues. Germline trimming cut 8 bases from V and 6 bases from J; bases unmatched to any gene: 4. Germline V CDR1 and CDR2: MNHNS, SASEGT. The DNA for the CDR3 is TGTGCCAGCCGGGACAGGGTCGCTGAAGCTTTCTTT. Protein sequence: CASRDRVAEAFF.

V gene TRBV30 combines with J gene TRBJ2-7, with 13 bases matching TRBD2. Germline V gene lookup returns CDR1 GTSNPN and CDR2 SVGIG (reference sequence). The CDR3 is made up of 14 amino acids. The V gene end was trimmed by 6 bases and the J gene end by 4 bases; junction bases not matched to a gene: 6. CDR3: CACPRTSGGYEQYF. In DNA, the CDR3 is TGTGCCTGCCCAAGGACTAGCGGGGGATACGAGCAGTACTTC.